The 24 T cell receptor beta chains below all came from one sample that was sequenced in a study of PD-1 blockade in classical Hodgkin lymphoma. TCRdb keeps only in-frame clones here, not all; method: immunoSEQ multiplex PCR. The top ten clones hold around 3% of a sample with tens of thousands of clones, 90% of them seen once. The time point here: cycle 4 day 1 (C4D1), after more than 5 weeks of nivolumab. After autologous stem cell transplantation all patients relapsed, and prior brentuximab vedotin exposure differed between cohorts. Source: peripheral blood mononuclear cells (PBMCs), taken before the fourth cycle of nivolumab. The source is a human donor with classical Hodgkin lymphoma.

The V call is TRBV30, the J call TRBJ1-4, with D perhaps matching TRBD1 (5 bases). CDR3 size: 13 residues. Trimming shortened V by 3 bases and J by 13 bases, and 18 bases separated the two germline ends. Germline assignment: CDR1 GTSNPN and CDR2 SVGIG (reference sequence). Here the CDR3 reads CAWSRTAVGGLFF. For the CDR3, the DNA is TGTGCCTGGAGCCGGACCGCAGTGGGGGGACTGTTTTTT.

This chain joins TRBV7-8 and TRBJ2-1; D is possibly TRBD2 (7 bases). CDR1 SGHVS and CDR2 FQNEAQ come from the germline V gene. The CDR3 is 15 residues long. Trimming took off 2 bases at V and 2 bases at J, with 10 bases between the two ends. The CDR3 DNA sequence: TGTGCCAGCAGCTTACGGCGGGGGCCCTACAATGAGCAGTTCTTC. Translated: CASSLRRGPYNEQFF.

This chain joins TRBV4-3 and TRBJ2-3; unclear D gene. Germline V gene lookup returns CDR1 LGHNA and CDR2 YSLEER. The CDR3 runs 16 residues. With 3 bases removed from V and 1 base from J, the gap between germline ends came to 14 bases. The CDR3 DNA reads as TGCGCCAGCAGCCAGTCTCTCCGGTGGGGCACAGATACGCAGTATTTT. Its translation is CASSQSLRWGTDTQYF.

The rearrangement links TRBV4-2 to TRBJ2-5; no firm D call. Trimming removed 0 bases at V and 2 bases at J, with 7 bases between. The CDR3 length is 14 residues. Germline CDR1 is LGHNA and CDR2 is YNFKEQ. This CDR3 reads CASSQDPAQETQYF. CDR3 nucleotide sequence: TGTGCCAGCAGCCAAGACCCCGCACAAGAGACCCAGTACTTC.

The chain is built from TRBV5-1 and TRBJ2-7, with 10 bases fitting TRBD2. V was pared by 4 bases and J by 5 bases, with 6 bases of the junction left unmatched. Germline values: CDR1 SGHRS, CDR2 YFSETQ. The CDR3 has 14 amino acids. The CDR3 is CASSQTTSGDEQYF. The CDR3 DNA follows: TGCGCCAGCAGCCAGACTACTAGCGGGGACGAGCAGTACTTC. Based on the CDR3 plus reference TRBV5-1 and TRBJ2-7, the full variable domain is KAGVTQTPRYLIKTRGQQVTLSCSPISGHRSVSWYQQTPGQGLQFLFEYFSETQRNKGNFPGRFSGRQFSNSRSEMNVSTLELGDSALYLCASSQTTSGDEQYFGPGTRLTVT.

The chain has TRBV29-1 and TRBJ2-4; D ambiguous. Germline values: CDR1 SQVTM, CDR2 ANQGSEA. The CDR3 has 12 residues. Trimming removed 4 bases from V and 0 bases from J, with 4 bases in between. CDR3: CSVGLAKNIQYF. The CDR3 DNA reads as TGCAGCGTTGGTCTAGCCAAAAACATTCAGTACTTC.

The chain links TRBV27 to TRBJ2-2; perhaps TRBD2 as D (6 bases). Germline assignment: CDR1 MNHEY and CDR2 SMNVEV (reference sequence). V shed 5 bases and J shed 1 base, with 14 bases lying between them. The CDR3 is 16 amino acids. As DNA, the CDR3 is TGTGCCAGCAGTGGGCTAGCGTTCATGAACACCGGGGAGCTGTTTTTT. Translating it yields CASSGLAFMNTGELFF.

The CDR3: CASSSGQVPGYTF. The CDR3 DNA is TGTGCCAGCAGTTCGGGACAGGTGCCCGGCTACACCTTC. The rearrangement joins TRBV6-1 to TRBJ1-2, with TRBD1 identical over 8 bases. Germline V gene lookup returns CDR1 MNHNS and CDR2 SASEGT. J gave up 8 bases and V 5 bases, and 7 bases lay outside the gene matches. The CDR3 spans 13 residues.

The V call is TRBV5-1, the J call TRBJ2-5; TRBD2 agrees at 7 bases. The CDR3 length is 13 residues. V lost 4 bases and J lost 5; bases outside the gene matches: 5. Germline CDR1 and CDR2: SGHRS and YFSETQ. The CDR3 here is CASSTGLVETQYF. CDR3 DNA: TGCGCCAGCAGCACCGGACTAGTTGAGACCCAGTACTTC.

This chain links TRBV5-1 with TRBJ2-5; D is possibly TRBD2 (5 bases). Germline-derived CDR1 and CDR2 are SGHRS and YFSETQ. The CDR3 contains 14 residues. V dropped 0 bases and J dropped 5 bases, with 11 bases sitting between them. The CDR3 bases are TGCGCCAGCAGCTTGGCCGGGGTACTGGAGACCCAGTACTTC. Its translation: CASSLAGVLETQYF.

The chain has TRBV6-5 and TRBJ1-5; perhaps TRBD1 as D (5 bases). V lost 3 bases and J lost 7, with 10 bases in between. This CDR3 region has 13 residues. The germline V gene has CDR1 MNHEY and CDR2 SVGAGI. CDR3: CASSYGGGQPQHF. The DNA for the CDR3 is TGTGCCAGCAGTTATGGGGGAGGGCAGCCCCAGCATTTT.

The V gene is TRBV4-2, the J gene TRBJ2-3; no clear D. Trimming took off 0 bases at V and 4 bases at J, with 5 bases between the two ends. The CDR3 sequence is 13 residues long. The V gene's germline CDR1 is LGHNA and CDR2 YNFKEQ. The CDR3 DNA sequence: TGTGCCAGCAGCCAAGAACTTTCAGATACGCAGTATTTT. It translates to CASSQELSDTQYF.

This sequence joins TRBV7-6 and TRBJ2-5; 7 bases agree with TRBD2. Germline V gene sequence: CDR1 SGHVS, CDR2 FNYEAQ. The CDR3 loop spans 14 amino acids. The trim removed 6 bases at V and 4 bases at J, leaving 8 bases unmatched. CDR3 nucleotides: TGTGCCAGCAGTTTAACCTGGGGGGGAGAGACCCAGTACTTC. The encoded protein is CASSLTWGGETQYF.

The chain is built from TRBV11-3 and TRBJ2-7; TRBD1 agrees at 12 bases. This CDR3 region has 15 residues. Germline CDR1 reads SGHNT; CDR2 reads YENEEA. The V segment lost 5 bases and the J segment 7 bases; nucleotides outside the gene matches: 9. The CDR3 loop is CASSKTGQGALEQYF. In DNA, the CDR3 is TGTGCCAGCAGCAAAACGGGACAGGGGGCGCTTGAGCAGTACTTC.

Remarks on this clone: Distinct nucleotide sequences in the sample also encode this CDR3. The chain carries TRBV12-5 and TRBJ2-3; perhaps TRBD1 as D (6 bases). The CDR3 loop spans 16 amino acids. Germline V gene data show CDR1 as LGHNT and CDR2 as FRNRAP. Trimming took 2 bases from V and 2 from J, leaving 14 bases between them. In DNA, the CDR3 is TGTGCTAGTGGTTTGTCCCTCAGGGGATCCACAGATACGCAGTATTTT. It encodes CASGLSLRGSTDTQYF.

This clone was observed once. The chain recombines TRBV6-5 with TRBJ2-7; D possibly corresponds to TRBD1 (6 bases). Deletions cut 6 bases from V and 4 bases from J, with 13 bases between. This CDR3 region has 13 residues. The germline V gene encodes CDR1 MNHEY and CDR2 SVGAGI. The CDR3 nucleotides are TGTGCCAGCAGCCGGACTCAGGGGTACGAGCAGTACTTC. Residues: CASSRTQGYEQYF.

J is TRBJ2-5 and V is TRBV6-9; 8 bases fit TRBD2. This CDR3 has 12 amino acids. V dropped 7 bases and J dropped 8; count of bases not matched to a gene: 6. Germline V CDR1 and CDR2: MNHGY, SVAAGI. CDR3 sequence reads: CASIPGGPTQYF. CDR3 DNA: TGTGCCAGCATTCCGGGAGGGCCTACCCAGTACTTC.

The CDR3 sequence is CASSQESGANQPQHF. CDR3 nucleotides: TGCGCCAGCAGCCAAGAGTCGGGGGCTAATCAGCCCCAGCATTTT. The V and J genes are TRBV4-1 and TRBJ1-5; D is perhaps TRBD1 (6 bases). CDR1 is MGHRA and CDR2 is YSYEKL in the germline V gene. The CDR3 runs to 15 residues. Deletions cut 0 bases from V and 4 bases from J, with 10 bases between.

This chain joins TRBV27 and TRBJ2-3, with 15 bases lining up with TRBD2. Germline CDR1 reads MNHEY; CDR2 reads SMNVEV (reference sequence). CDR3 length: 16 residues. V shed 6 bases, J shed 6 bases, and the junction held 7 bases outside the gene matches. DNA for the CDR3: TGTGCCAGCAGGGAGTCCGGACTAGCGGGGGGGGATACGCAGTATTTT. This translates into CASRESGLAGGDTQYF.

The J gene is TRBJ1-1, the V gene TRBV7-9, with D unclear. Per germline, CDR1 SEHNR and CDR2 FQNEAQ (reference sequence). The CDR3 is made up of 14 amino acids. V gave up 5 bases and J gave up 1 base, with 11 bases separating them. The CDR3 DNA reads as TGTGCCAGCAGCCCTACAACAGAGAACACTGAAGCTTTCTTT. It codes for CASSPTTENTEAFF.

CDR3 loop: CATSLKREPNQPQHF. CDR3 coding DNA: TGTGCCACCAGCCTAAAACGGGAGCCCAATCAGCCCCAGCATTTT. The chain uses TRBV15 and TRBJ1-5; D not resolved. Germline values: CDR1 LNHNV, CDR2 YYDKDF (reference sequence). With 5 bases removed from V and 3 bases from J, the gap between germline ends came to 14 bases. The CDR3 has 15 amino acids.

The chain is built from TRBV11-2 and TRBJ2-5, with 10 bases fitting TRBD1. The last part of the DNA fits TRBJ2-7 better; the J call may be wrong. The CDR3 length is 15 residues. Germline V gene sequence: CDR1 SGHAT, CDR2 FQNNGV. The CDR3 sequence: CASSLDGTGVVEQYF. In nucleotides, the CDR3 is TGTGCCAGCAGCTTAGATGGGACAGGGGTGGTCGAGCAGTACTTC.

The CDR3: CASSIRRQGPTDTQYF. Written as DNA, the CDR3 is TGTGCCAGTAGTATCCGTCGACAGGGTCCCACAGATACGCAGTATTTT. V is TRBV19 and J is TRBJ2-3; 7 nucleotides match TRBD1. The V and J ends lost 3 bases and 2 bases, in that order; junction bases with no gene match: 8. Germline V gives CDR1 LNHDA, CDR2 SQIVND (reference sequence). CDR3 length: 16 amino acids. The full variable domain, rest sourced from reference TRBV19 and TRBJ2-3, is DGGITQSPKYLFRKEGQNVTLSCEQNLNHDAMYWYRQDPGQGLRLIYYSQIVNDFQKGDIAEGYSVSREKKESFPLTVTSAQKNPTAFYLCASSIRRQGPTDTQYFGPGTRLTVL.

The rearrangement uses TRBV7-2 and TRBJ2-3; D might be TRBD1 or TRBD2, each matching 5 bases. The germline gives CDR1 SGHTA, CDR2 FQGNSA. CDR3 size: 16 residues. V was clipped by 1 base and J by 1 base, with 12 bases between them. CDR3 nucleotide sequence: TGTGCCAGCAGCTTAGAAGGGACGCTCGGCACAGATACGCAGTATTTT. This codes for CASSLEGTLGTDTQYF.